This TCR beta chain derives from a study of CD8 T cells in ankylosing spondylitis. TCR beta libraries were made by quantitative 5'-RACE with molecular barcodes. TCRdb processed the 5' RACE reads anew with MiXCR; each CDR3 protein has one entry. The repertoire holds 150,000 to 200,000 distinct CDR3 sequences, with about 18% as singletons. This clonotype was counted ten times or more. The ends were cut back, 0 bases at V and 6 bases at J, with 13 bases in the middle. The CDR3 length is 15 residues. Germline lookup yields CDR1 SGHRS and CDR2 YFSETQ. The sequence was obtained from a male donor aged 5-30 years with ankylosing spondylitis or in good health (not recorded which). The rearrangement joins TRBV5-1 to TRBJ2-1; possible D gene TRBD1, 6 bases. Sequencing was carried out using blood, either unsorted or a sorted T cell fraction (not recorded which). The CDR3 DNA follows: TGCGCCAGCAGCTTGGACAGGGCTTTGGGCAATGAGCAGTTCTTC. Translating it yields CASSLDRALGNEQFF.